This T cell receptor (beta chain) was recorded in a study of blood T cell repertoires in COVID-19 (dated by TCRdb to the early 2020s). General notes on the study: The collaborator samples originated in the United States, Italy and Spain and spanned the acute and convalescent phases of COVID-19. Where HLA class I and class II types were available, the types were taken from metadata supplied by the sample provider, not from assay-based typing. The prospective study material was composed of cDNA or gDNA derived from T cells, B-cell-depleted T cells, or PBMCs. The samples were drawn from the first 160 participants of the ongoing ImmuneRACE study and from 1,254 subjects provided by 6 global collaborators. The dataset comprised deeply sampled blood TCRbeta repertoires from subjects exposed to, actively infected with, or recovered from COVID-19. The repertoires were made available in a free public database intended to serve as a resource for research on the immune response to SARS-CoV-2. Nearly every sample came with metadata listing a de-identified subject ID, COVID-19 status, age in years and sex. On the study overall, not on this receptor specifically: The amount of clinical and demographic metadata varied by source and participant and was provided uncurated.

The immunoSEQ Assay, a bias-controlled multiplex PCR, was used to amplify TCRbeta CDR3 regions from genomic DNA. In the original analysis: The number of nucleated cells in each sample was estimated by amplification of reference gene primers within the assay. To quantify the absolute abundance of each unique TCRbeta CDR3 rearrangement, sequence reads were collapsed and filtered. For each sample, productive Simpson clonality was calculated as the square root of Simpson's diversity index over productive rearrangements. What TCRdb holds here is the immuneACCESS table cut down to in-frame rearrangements. Part of the clones is not present; checked against another copy, under half of the missing clones reflect an unresolved V gene, and the others are unexplained. D and trimming come from the DNA, and the V and J calls and clone size come from that table. For this sample there are approximately 70,000 clones; nearly 80% appear just once. The ten largest account for about 6% of the sample.

The CDR3 contains 17 residues, cysteine and phenylalanine counted. The DNA shown is the 51-base CDR3, in frame from base 1. CDR1 MGHRA and CDR2 YSYEKL were looked up in the germline V gene. For this chain, trimming is 4 bases at the V end and 1 base at the J end, and the number of junction bases without a gene match is 9. As to this clone: Its antigen is not yet known. No base qualities exist here, and no much larger clone lies one base off it.

Collaborating institutions collected whole blood in K2EDTA tubes following their own protocols. Collaborator samples were shipped for TCRbeta analysis as frozen whole blood, isolated PBMCs, or DNA extracted from either sample type. This sequence uses TRBV4-1 and TRBJ2-2, with 7 bases aligning to TRBD1. Specimen: peripheral blood. This TCR was sampled from a woman in her sixties with acute or convalescent COVID-19. The CDR3 protein sequence reads: CASSPLGQAGNTGELFF. In nucleotide form, the sequence is TGCGCCAGCAGCCCCCTAGGACAGGCGGGGAACACCGGGGAGCTGTTTTTT.